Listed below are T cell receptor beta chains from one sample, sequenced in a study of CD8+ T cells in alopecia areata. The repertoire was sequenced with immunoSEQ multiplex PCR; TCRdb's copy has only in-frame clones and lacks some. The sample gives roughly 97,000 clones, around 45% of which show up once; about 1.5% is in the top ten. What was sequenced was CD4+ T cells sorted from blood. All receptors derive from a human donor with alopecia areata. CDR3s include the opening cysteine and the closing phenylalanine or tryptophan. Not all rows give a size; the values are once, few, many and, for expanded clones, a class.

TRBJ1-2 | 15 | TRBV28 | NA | CASSLGQTGRYGYTF
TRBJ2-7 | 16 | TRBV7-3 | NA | CASSLSSQGVLYEQYF
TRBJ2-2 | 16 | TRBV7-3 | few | CASSSRGGPNTGELFF
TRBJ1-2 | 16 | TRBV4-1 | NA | CASSQEGTGVPYGYTF
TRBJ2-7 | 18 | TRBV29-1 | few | CSDCTGDLRWGTNYEQYF
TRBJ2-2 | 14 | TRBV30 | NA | CAWAGTRSIGELFF
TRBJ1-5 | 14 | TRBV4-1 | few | CASSQAQVNQPQHF
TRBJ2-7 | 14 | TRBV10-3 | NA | CAIRKPGQGYEQYF
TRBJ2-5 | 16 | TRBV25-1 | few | CASSEYIGTGQETQYF
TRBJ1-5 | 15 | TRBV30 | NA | CAWSVWGAGNQPQHF
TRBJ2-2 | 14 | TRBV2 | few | CASSEGPYTGELFF
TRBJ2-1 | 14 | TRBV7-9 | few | CASSLGTGYLEQFF
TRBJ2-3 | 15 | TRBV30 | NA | CAWSVGTGEADTQYF
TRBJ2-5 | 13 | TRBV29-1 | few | CSVDRAGEETQYF
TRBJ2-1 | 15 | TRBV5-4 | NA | CASSLSSGGYNEQFF
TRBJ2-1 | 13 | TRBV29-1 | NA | CSGSREGVSEQFF
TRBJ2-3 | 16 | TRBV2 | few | CASRRLAGGDTDTQYF